These 24 T cell receptor beta chains were all obtained from the same sample, sequenced in a study of T cell responses to AZD1222 COVID-19 vaccine (TCRdb year 2021). The receptor library was made with the immunoSEQ multiplex PCR assay. TCRdb obtained this table from immuneACCESS and retained in-frame rearrangements with V and J assigned. These tables miss some clones; where compared with another copy, unresolved V genes account for less than half of the shortfall, and the remainder is unexplained. The sample records more than 90,000 clones, about 90% of which are singletons. The leading ten clones occupy 16% of the sample. The time point label corresponds to: baseline before first vaccination. The source material was peripheral blood, sampled on day 0 of AZD1222 vaccination. Every receptor here comes from an adult in good health.

The V and J genes are TRBV23-1 and TRBJ1-2; no clear D gene. TRBV23-1 is known as an ORF, though its function is uncertain. This CDR3 has 14 residues. Trimming shortened V by 2 bases and J by 8 bases, and 15 bases separated the two germline ends. As DNA, the CDR3 is TGCGCCAGCAGTCAAGGTATACGGCCTATGGGCTACACCTTC. Translating it yields CASSQGIRPMGYTF.

The chain couples TRBV29-1 to TRBJ1-1, with TRBD1 as a possible D gene (6 bases). The CDR3 length is 11 residues. Trimming cost V 7 bases and J 5 bases, with 11 bases left between them. Germline lookup yields CDR1 SQVTM and CDR2 ANQGSEA. CDR3 coding DNA: TGCAGCGACGGGGGGCGGACTGAAGCTTTCTTT. Protein: CSDGGRTEAFF.

This chain joins TRBV30 and TRBJ1-5; D might be TRBD1 (5 bases). The CDR3 is 15 residues long. Germline V gene data show CDR1 as GTSNPN and CDR2 as SVGIG (reference sequence). V dropped 2 bases and J dropped 7 bases, with 18 bases sitting between them. The CDR3 protein is CAWSLQGGTSQPQHF. The CDR3 DNA reads as TGTGCCTGGAGTCTGCAGGGAGGGACGTCCCAGCCCCAGCATTTT.

V usage is TRBV6-5 and J usage is TRBJ2-7; 11 bases map to TRBD1. J gave up 5 bases and V 6 bases, and 3 bases lay outside the gene matches. The CDR3 consists of 13 residues. The germline V gene has CDR1 MNHEY and CDR2 SVGAGI. The DNA for the CDR3 is TGTGCCAGCAGGAAGGACAGGGGGCACGAGCAGTACTTC. Its translation is CASRKDRGHEQYF.

The rearrangement uses TRBV5-1 and TRBJ2-5, with D unclear. Germline CDR1 and CDR2: SGHRS and YFSETQ. The CDR3 extends over 13 amino acids. Trimming left V 4 bases short and J 5 bases short, with 12 bases between. Here the CDR3 DNA reads TGCGCCAGCAGCCAACCGACTGGGGAGACCCAGTACTTC. It codes for CASSQPTGETQYF.

V and J are TRBV19 and TRBJ2-7, with no clear D. Between the trimmed V and J ends, which lost 1 base and 1 base, there was a span of 5 bases. The CDR3 length is 13 residues. The germline gives CDR1 LNHDA, CDR2 SQIVND (reference sequence). The CDR3: CASSIGPSYEQYF. CDR3 in DNA: TGTGCCAGTAGTATAGGGCCGTCCTACGAGCAGTACTTC.

V usage is TRBV6-4 and J usage is TRBJ1-1; D is possibly TRBD1 (6 bases). Trimming pared 6 bases from V and 2 bases from J, leaving 13 bases between. The V gene's germline CDR1 is MRHNA and CDR2 SNTAGT. The CDR3 has 14 amino acids. The CDR3 coding sequence is TGTGCCAGCAGGGAGTCAGGGGACAACACTGAAGCTTTCTTT. Its translation: CASRESGDNTEAFF.

This chain joins TRBV19 and TRBJ2-7; 12 bases are a match to TRBD2. CDR3 length: 15 amino acids. Germline lookup yields CDR1 LNHDA and CDR2 SQIVND (reference sequence). The J segment lost 0 bases and the V segment lost 5 bases, leaving 2 bases of the junction unmatched. The CDR3 sequence: CASSVTSGSSYEQYF. Here the CDR3 DNA reads TGTGCCAGTAGTGTGACTAGCGGGAGCTCCTACGAGCAGTACTTC.

V gene TRBV7-6 combines with J gene TRBJ2-2; D perhaps matches TRBD2 (6 bases). CDR1 SGHVS and CDR2 FNYEAQ come from the germline V gene. V was cut by 5 bases and J by 0 bases, with 16 bases left in between. This CDR3 region has 17 residues. The CDR3 reads CASSASSGDPNTGELFF. CDR3 coding DNA: TGTGCCAGCAGCGCTAGTTCGGGGGATCCGAACACCGGGGAGCTGTTTTTT.

The V gene is TRBV24-1, the J gene TRBJ2-3; TRBD2 aligns across 10 bases. The CDR3 covers 15 residues. The V segment lost 8 bases and the J segment 1 base; nucleotides outside the gene matches: 5. Germline loops: CDR1 KGHDR, CDR2 SFDVKD. The CDR3 is CATTPSGRGTDTQYF. CDR3 sequence (DNA): TGTGCCACCACTCCTAGCGGGAGAGGCACAGATACGCAGTATTTT.

The chain employs TRBV5-4 and TRBJ2-4; 9 nucleotides line up with TRBD1. Germline CDR1 is SGHNT and CDR2 is YYREEE (reference sequence). This CDR3 comprises 14 residues. V dropped 4 bases and J dropped 6; count of bases not matched to a gene: 5. CDR3: CASSPPGQGNIQYF. CDR3 bases: TGTGCCAGCAGCCCACCGGGACAGGGAAACATTCAGTACTTC.

The V and J genes are TRBV28 and TRBJ1-3; no clear D gene. The CDR3 has 14 residues. V was pared by 4 bases and J by 2 bases, with 9 bases between. CDR1 is MDHEN, CDR2 SYDVKM, per germline. The CDR3 DNA reads as TGTGCCAGCAGTTGGGGAGGAGCTGGAAACACCATATATTTT. Amino acid sequence: CASSWGGAGNTIYF. Using reference TRBV28 and TRBJ1-3 for the parts outside the CDR3, the full variable domain is DVKVTQSSRYLVKRTGEKVFLECVQDMDHENMFWYRQDPGLGLRLIYFSYDVKMKEKGDIPEGYSVSREKKERFSLILESASTNQTSMYLCASSWGGAGNTIYFGEGSWLTVV.

The chain employs TRBV25-1 and TRBJ2-7, with D possibly TRBD1 on 5 matching bases. V lost 1 base, J lost 3 bases, and 10 bases lay in between. This CDR3 is 14 amino acids long. Germline-derived CDR1 and CDR2 are MGHDK and SYGVNS. The CDR3 DNA reads TGTGCCAGCAGTGAATTGGGCAGGGTCTACGAGCAGTACTTC. Protein sequence: CASSELGRVYEQYF.

The chain couples TRBV19 to TRBJ1-2, with 9 bases that match TRBD1. Germline values: CDR1 LNHDA, CDR2 SQIVND (reference sequence). V was pared by 10 bases and J by 4 bases, with 10 bases of the junction left unmatched. The CDR3 extends over 14 amino acids. This CDR3 is CATTTGTGRYGYTF. The CDR3 DNA reads TGTGCCACCACCACCGGGACAGGGCGCTATGGCTACACCTTC.

This chain joins TRBV7-3 and TRBJ2-3; D is uncertain. The germline CDR1 and CDR2 sequences are SGHTA and FQGTGA. CDR3 length equals 15 residues. Trimming cost V 2 bases and J 0 bases, with 9 bases left between them. This CDR3 is CASSLVSGSTDTQYF. The CDR3 DNA reads as TGTGCCAGCAGCTTAGTATCTGGCAGCACAGATACGCAGTATTTT.

This clone came up a few times. This chain uses TRBV30 with TRBJ1-1, with D perhaps TRBD1 (5 bases). The CDR3 is 13 residues long. The germline V and J ends were trimmed by 1 base and 5 bases, with 11 bases remaining between them. Germline loops: CDR1 GTSNPN, CDR2 SVGIG (reference sequence). CDR3 sequence (DNA): TGTGCCTGGAGTGCGGGGGGAGGAACTGAAGCTTTCTTT. Translating gives CAWSAGGGTEAFF.

V is TRBV7-2 and J is TRBJ2-1; D is ambiguous. Germline V lookup: CDR1 SGHTA, CDR2 FQGNSA. This CDR3 comprises 12 residues. The V end was cut by 5 bases, the J end by 6 bases, with 8 bases between. The CDR3: CASSRFVNEQFF. CDR3 coding DNA: TGTGCCAGCAGCCGCTTCGTCAATGAGCAGTTCTTC.

The genes are TRBV27 and TRBJ2-1; 12 bases line up with TRBD2. The CDR3 has 20 amino acids. Unmatched junction bases numbered 18, after V lost 5 bases and J lost 4 bases. Germline loops: CDR1 MNHEY, CDR2 SMNVEV (reference sequence). The DNA of the CDR3 is TGTGCCAGCAGTGTGGGGACCGGGACTAGCGGGCCCGGGGAGTACAATGAGCAGTTCTTC. This gives the protein CASSVGTGTSGPGEYNEQFF.

The DNA of the CDR3 is TGTGCCAGCAGTCTTGAAGACCAGGTCGCCACCTTC. As protein: CASSLEDQVATF. The chain employs TRBV12-3 or TRBV12-4 and TRBJ1-2; no clear D gene. The CDR3 length is 12 residues. Trimming took off 5 bases at V and 13 bases at J, with 17 bases between the two ends.

This clone was detected only a few times. The chain is built from TRBV20-1 and TRBJ2-1; the match to TRBD2 covers 7 bases. CDR1 is DFQATT, CDR2 SNEGSKA, per germline (reference sequence). V shed 3 bases, J shed 5 bases, and the junction held 1 base outside the gene matches. The CDR3 spans 12 residues. The CDR3 region has the DNA TGCAGTGCTAGTCGGGGGGACAATGAGCAGTTCTTC. Amino acids: CSASRGDNEQFF.

The chain combines TRBV28 with TRBJ1-4; a weak D match, TRBD1 (5 bases). Trimming cost V 1 base and J 7 bases, with 13 bases left between them. Germline V lookup: CDR1 MDHEN, CDR2 SYDVKM. The CDR3 has 15 residues. The CDR3 spells CASSLFGVGAEKLFF. The CDR3 DNA sequence: TGTGCCAGCAGTTTATTTGGGGTTGGGGCTGAAAAACTGTTTTTT.

V usage is TRBV5-1 and J usage is TRBJ2-1; TRBD2 matches 7 bases. This CDR3 has 16 residues. V shed 4 bases, J shed 2 bases, and the junction held 9 bases outside the gene matches. CDR1 is SGHRS, CDR2 YFSETQ, per germline. The CDR3 coding sequence is TGCGCCAGCAGCCTGTTTCAGGGAGGGACCTACAATGAGCAGTTCTTC. It yields the protein CASSLFQGGTYNEQFF.

In nucleotides, the CDR3 is TGTGCCAGCTCTAGTCACGAAAACTATGGCTACACCTTC. This translates into CASSSHENYGYTF. The rearrangement joins TRBV6-5 to TRBJ1-2, with D hard to call. V was cut by 8 bases and J by 2 bases, with 12 bases left in between. Germline CDR1 reads MNHEY; CDR2 reads SVGAGI. The CDR3 is made up of 13 amino acids.

The CDR3 DNA is TGCGCCAGCAGTCCAGGACTAGCGGGAGTCGCCTACGAGCAGTACTTC. It yields the protein CASSPGLAGVAYEQYF. The chain joins TRBV5-1 to TRBJ2-7; 13 nucleotides line up with TRBD2. The germline CDR1 and CDR2 sequences are SGHRS and YFSETQ. Trimming removed 5 bases from V and 2 bases from J; junction bases left unmatched: 7. The CDR3 length is 16 residues.